The following is a T cell receptor (beta chain) sequence with its context. Original data processing: Counts of nucleated cells, estimated from reference gene primer amplification, were obtained. Only in-frame clones appear in the TCRdb table, and some are missing; sequencing was by immunoSEQ multiplex PCR. V and J calls and clone size are copied from that table; D and trimming were computed from the DNA. The sample records over 75,000 clones, around 88% being singletons. Trimming at V came to 4 bases and at J to 7 bases, leaving 16 bases not matched to a gene. CDR1 is SGDLS and CDR2 is YYNGEE in the germline V gene. The CDR3 spans 17 residues. These data come from a study of blood T cell repertoires in COVID-19. At the level of the study: Donors in the United States, Italy and Spain gave samples during acute or convalescent COVID-19. Nucleic acid was either cDNA or gDNA, and it came from T cells, B-cell-depleted T cells, or PBMCs.

The chain employs TRBV9 and TRBJ2-1, with 8 nucleotides matching TRBD2. The sample comprised peripheral blood. This clonotype was obtained from a human donor in a cohort sampled during active COVID-19. CDR3 nucleotide sequence: TGTGCCAGCAGCCCCTTAGCGGGGATCCCTACCCCGAATGAGCAGTTCTTC. It translates to CASSPLAGIPTPNEQFF. Drawing the rest from reference TRBV9 and TRBJ2-1, the complete variable domain is DSGVTQTPKHLITATGQRVTLRCSPRSGDLSVYWYQQSLDQGLQFLIQYYNGEERAKGNILERFSAQQFPDLHSELNLSSLELGDSALYFCASSPLAGIPTPNEQFFGPGTRLTVL.